This T cell receptor beta chain was identified in a study of spatial heterogeneity in lung cancer. The overall study: The study consistently detected more beta-chain than alpha-chain sequences. For the average unique TCR and UMI combination, more than 8.5 occurrences appeared in raw reads.

Documented time point: sample taken at primary tumor resection. Whole RNA came from tumor, nontumor lung or frozen PBMC and was sequenced without being sorted. The CDR3 contains 12 residues. CDR1 is SGHTA, CDR2 FQGNSA, per germline. V lost 5 bases to trimming and J lost 7 bases, with 12 bases between them. Every cDNA TCR molecule received its own unique molecular identifier. Each CDR3 protein is one row after TCRdb ran MiXCR on the 5' RACE reads. In the table there are about 14,000 distinct CDR3 sequences, 9.5% to 13% of which are singletons. This chain joins TRBV7-2 and TRBJ2-7, with D possibly matching TRBD2 (6 bases). The sample consisted of PBMCs, taken at surgery. This clonotype was obtained from a male donor with early-stage non-small cell lung cancer. CDR3 amino acids: CASSDPGLEQYF. The CDR3 DNA reads as TGTGCCAGCAGCGATCCGGGACTTGAGCAGTACTTC.